This T cell receptor (beta chain) was profiled in a study of cytomegalovirus exposure and HLA in healthy donors. Findings and limits, study-wide: Solely CMV serostatus was available to characterize immune exposure. In a later analysis, common viral pathogens appeared linked to several of the most significant clusters. Later work found most CMV-associated TCR beta chains apparently HLA-restricted. The study designated 150 or so TCR beta chains cytomegalovirus-associated.

PCR employed 60 Vbeta and 13 Jbeta primers. Data came from immunoSEQ multiplex PCR; TCRdb stores just in-frame clones and leaves some out. The top ten clones hold 6% to 7.5% of a sample with 85,000 to 90,000 clones, roughly 85% of them seen once. Concerning this clone: Its antigen is as yet unknown.

Germline V gene lookup returns CDR1 SNHLY and CDR2 FYNNEI. Trimming stripped 8 bases from V and 5 bases from J, with 15 bases between. This CDR3 region has 13 residues. This rearrangement joins TRBV2 to TRBJ1-1; perhaps TRBD1 as D (5 bases). The sequence was obtained from a man aged 40-55 years in good health and CMV-seropositive. Sequences were obtained from PBMCs. For the CDR3, the DNA is TGTGCCAGCCACCTGCAGGGAACAACTGAAGCTTTCTTT. Its translation: CASHLQGTTEAFF.